This T cell receptor beta chain was sequenced during a study of blood T cell repertoires in COVID-19. The overall study: There were acute and convalescent COVID-19 samples, and they came from the United States, Italy and Spain.

Assay used: immunoSEQ multiplex PCR; TCRdb lists only in-frame clones, some missing. The table shows around 160,000 clones, with approximately 87% occurring only once. This CDR3 has 19 amino acids. CDR1 and CDR2 (germline): SGDLS, YYNGEE. With 4 bases removed from V and 3 bases from J, the gap between germline ends came to 28 bases. The V and J genes are TRBV9 and TRBJ1-1; tentatively, D is TRBD1 (5 bases). The sample consisted of peripheral blood. This TCR was sampled from a woman in her 70s with COVID-19, enrolled during active disease. The CDR3 region is CASSPMVRGNLGRDTEAFF. CDR3 bases: TGTGCCAGCAGCCCCATGGTTCGGGGGAATCTGGGCCGCGACACTGAAGCTTTCTTT. The whole variable domain, filled in from reference TRBV9 and TRBJ1-1, reads DSGVTQTPKHLITATGQRVTLRCSPRSGDLSVYWYQQSLDQGLQFLIQYYNGEERAKGNILERFSAQQFPDLHSELNLSSLELGDSALYFCASSPMVRGNLGRDTEAFFGQGTRLTVV.